This entry features one T cell receptor (beta chain) sequence. Its antigen remains undetermined. Base quality data are lacking; no much larger clone is found one base away. TCR CDR3 regions were amplified from genomic DNA by multiplex PCR using the deep immunoSEQ assay. Extracted genomic DNA from each cell subset was distributed evenly across all wells of several immunoSEQ 96-well plates, and each plate was treated as a replicate. For sorted subsets, 150 to 250 ng genomic DNA, equal to 25,000 to 35,000 T cell genomes, was loaded into each replicate PCR. The purified libraries were quantified using a Qubit 3.0 fluorometer, sized with a Bioanalyzer 2100, and then quantified again using the KAPA Library Quantification kit. Every immunoSEQ 96-well plate was sequenced on a separate single-read 150-cycle Illumina NextSeq 550 flow cell. In the authors' own workflow: Because the immunoSEQ output included only junctional sequences and no quality scores, the filtering could not be the same as the filtering used for full-length reads. Sequences were annotated with PyIR, a Python wrapper for IgBLAST v1.9, and V/J genes and CDR3 were assigned using IMGT germline references. Any read was removed if the V/J assignment was weak (E-value above 1e-6), the CDR3 was missing, or the read contained stop codons, out-of-frame junctions, or ambiguous translated residues. V3J clonotypes were defined by identical inferred V gene, J gene, and CDR3 amino acid sequence. Percentage overlap between repertoires was computed as shared unique clonotypes divided by the size of the smaller repertoire. Repertoire richness was assessed with RTK rarefaction, the Chao1 estimator, and Recon v2.1 estimates of unobserved clonotypes. For all TCRbeta clonotypes obtained by the gDNA method from a few donors, generation probabilities were computed with OLGA. Sourced from immuneACCESS, this table was stored by TCRdb with only in-frame sequences that have V and J called. A share of the clones is absent; for the studies checked, an unresolved V gene accounts for under half, and the remainder has no known explanation. That table gives V, J and clone size, and the DNA gave D and trimming. The sample profile shows over a million clones; 95% to 97% of them were found once. The ten largest clones take up about 1.2% of the sample.

Donors were healthy HIV-negative adults with no recently reported acute infections or vaccinations. All donors were Caucasian adults living in Nashville, Tennessee, USA. Magnetic negative selection was used to enrich CD4+ T cells, after which naive cells were positively selected on CD45RA and the negative fraction became the memory subset. Blood was obtained by leukapheresis, after which PBMCs were separated by Ficoll-Histopaque density gradient centrifugation and cryopreserved in liquid nitrogen vapor phase. Analytical flow cytometry was used to check the purity and quantity of each magnetically sorted T cell population. From each sorted fraction, genomic DNA was isolated and quantified by UV absorbance on a Nanodrop 2000c. This sample was taken from a study of shared clonotypes between healthy human individuals (dated by TCRdb to about 2020). Looking at the study overall: The cohort included three men and a couple of women between 18 and 49 years of age. Per donor, three plates each were used for CD4 naive and CD4 memory, two for CD8 naive, and one for CD8 memory. Per donor, leukapheresis produced somewhere between about 0.8 and 9.5 billion PBMCs. Different laboratories and diverse techniques were used to prepare libraries and sequence TCR repertoires, to increase sequencing depth and limit assay-specific biases. Blood TCR repertoires of about 5 healthy adults were deeply sequenced to estimate repertoire size and the extent of clonotype sharing between individuals. Paper-wide results and their limitations: Across four donors, roughly 5.1% of naive CD4, approximately 3.6% of naive CD8, 2% to 2.5% of memory CD4, and about 0.4% of memory CD8 clonotypes were shared. Even with the large sequencing depth, rarefaction of the sorted-subset datasets indicated that sequencing was incomplete. Estimated clonotype richness was generally larger for naive than for memory subsets. Because the study included a small number of donors, the genetic and exposure-history diversity represented was limited. Higher generation probabilities were observed for clonotypes shared by all four sorted-subset donors than for non-shared clonotypes. Based on pairwise subsampling, the degree of clonotype sharing among donors was expected to be affected by sequencing depth. Sampling was restricted to blood, and TCR repertoires in tissues likely differ from the TCR repertoires found in blood.

From cysteine to phenylalanine, the CDR3 is 17 amino acids long. The only DNA kept is the CDR3, 51 bases in frame from the first base. The V and J ends are trimmed by 6 bases and 1 base, leaving 21 bases between them. Sequences MDHEN (CDR1) and SYDVKM (CDR2) are obtained from the germline V gene. This TCR came from a man aged 25 to 40 in good health. Material: naive CD4+ T cells sorted from blood. Read against the paper, the sample's cell subset or site label means: CD45RA+ positively selected. The chain is encoded by TRBV28 joined to TRBJ2-5; the D gene is perhaps TRBD1, on 6 matching bases. CDR3 reads: CASSQKNYRDTQETQYF. DNA sequence: TGTGCCAGCAGCCAAAAAAATTACAGGGACACCCAAGAGACCCAGTACTTC. Reference TRBV28 and TRBJ2-5 proteins supply the regions before and after the CDR3; the full variable domain is: DVKVTQSSRYLVKRTGEKVFLECVQDMDHENMFWYRQDPGLGLRLIYFSYDVKMKEKGDIPEGYSVSREKKERFSLILESASTNQTSMYLCASSQKNYRDTQETQYFGPGTRLLVL.